This T cell receptor (beta chain) was captured in a study of T cell responses to AZD1222 COVID-19 vaccine (dated by TCRdb to 2020 to 2023). About the full investigation: A total of about 240 trial participants underwent TCR sequencing, of whom some 210 received two doses of AZD1222 and 26 received two doses of the MenACWY control vaccine. Trial participants were enrolled by age into subgroups of 18-55, 56-69 and 70-plus years, and around 150, 28 and 57 TCR-sequenced participants, respectively, were included in these subgroups.

On the study overall, not on this receptor specifically: Participants were mostly white British, with more females than males. The authors suggested clonal diversity may have been underestimated. After two AZD1222 doses, spike-specific TCR breadth and depth were significantly higher than at day 0 and than in MenACWY recipients. Epitopes outside the regions mutated in the B.1.351 and B.1.1.7 variants were reportedly recognized by nearly half of the unique spike-specific TCRs. In the small 56-69-year group, the increase in depth fell short of significance, most likely because of low power. Because no day 14 peak-response samples were available, the repertoires could be characterized only after the peak T cell response. Conclusions about previously exposed vaccinees were limited because only five to seven AZD1222 recipients were SARS-CoV-2 seropositive at baseline. The vaccine-associated CD4 TCRs covered the entire spike protein, and the dominant responses fell in regions 160-218 and 743-854.

The time point label for this specimen denotes: baseline before first vaccination. Taken with the paper, the label for treatment or condition translates to: meningococcal conjugate vaccine given as trial control. Vaccinee samples were obtained from the UK trials COV001 and COV002, which included a single-blind randomized controlled phase 2/3 trial of AZD1222 (ChAdOx1 nCoV-19) in healthy adults. For TCRbeta chain sequencing, PBMC samples were collected from trial participants at day 0 and at day 28 after the second dose. A word on this clone: No cognate antigen has been identified for it. Base qualities are missing; no much larger clone stands one base away.

The CDR3 regions of human TCRbeta chains were analyzed by immunosequencing. Per the authors' processing: TCRs in the repertoires were compared against a reference library of SARS-CoV-2-specific TCRs that had been generated with the MIRA antigen-specificity platform. Breadth meant the fraction of unique TCRs that were SARS-CoV-2-associated, whereas depth meant the fraction of total T cells that were SARS-CoV-2-associated. Using the MIRA data, every spike-specific TCR was mapped to the spike region that the TCR reacted to and assigned to either a CD4 or a CD8 class. Log10-transformed breadth and depth values were compared by one-way ANOVA with Sidak's multiple comparisons tests. TCRdb provides this immuneACCESS table in a form limited to in-frame rearrangements. Some clones are lacking; in checked studies, under half of them reflect an unresolved V gene, and why the rest are absent is not known. V and J calls and clone size follow that table, whereas D and trimming were derived from the DNA. The sample table shows approximately 140,000 clones, and roughly 93% are seen once. Over 0.9% of the sample goes to the ten largest clones.

CDR1 SGHNT and CDR2 YYREEE are derived from the germline V gene (reference sequence). V and J are truncated by 3 bases and 5 bases respectively, leaving an intervening sequence of 8 bases. The CDR3 starts with the cysteine, ends with the phenylalanine, and has 13 residues. Only the CDR3 DNA is retained, 39 bases long and in frame from the first base. Source: peripheral blood, taken on day 0 of MenACWY control vaccination. The TCR comes from an adult in good health. The chain employs TRBV5-4 and TRBJ1-4; perhaps TRBD1 is the D gene, with 5 bases matching. The CDR3 region: CASSWTPNEKLFF. The DNA is as follows: TGTGCCAGCAGCTGGACACCCAATGAAAAACTGTTTTTT.